This passage covers 3 T cell receptor beta chains from one sample sequenced in a study of shared clonotypes between healthy human individuals. Naive CD8 cells comprised CD45RO-negative, CCR7-positively selected cells, excluding terminally differentiated effector memory CD45RA+ cells. Repertoires were generated with immunoSEQ multiplex PCR, while TCRdb's copy carries only in-frame clones and drops some. There are 750,000 to 1,000,000 clones in the sample; 85% to 95% occur only once, and 24% lies in the top ten. Sample: naive CD8+ T cells sorted from blood. The receptor source for this set is a man aged 25 to 40 in good health.

This chain uses TRBV5-1 with TRBJ1-1; the match to TRBD1 covers 9 bases. In germline, CDR1 is SGHRS, CDR2 YFSETQ. V dropped 4 bases and J dropped 0; count of bases not matched to a gene: 10. The CDR3 is 17 residues long. CDR3 protein: CASSRIGTGGLNTEAFF. The CDR3 bases are TGCGCCAGCAGCCGAATAGGTACAGGGGGCTTGAACACTGAAGCTTTCTTT.

Remarks on this clone: The sample contains more than one DNA sequence encoding this CDR3. This chain uses TRBV28 with TRBJ2-7, with 7 bases that match TRBD1. After removal of 9 bases from V and 3 bases from J, the junction contained 8 bases not matched to a gene. The CDR3 consists of 13 residues. CDR1 MDHEN and CDR2 SYDVKM come from the germline V gene. CDR3 sequence (DNA): TGTGCCAGTTCCGACAGGGAGAGCTACGAGCAGTACTTC. The encoded protein is CASSDRESYEQYF.

Concerning this clone: Other DNA sequences in the sample encode the same CDR3. This chain joins TRBV30 and TRBJ2-1; no clear D gene. Germline lookup yields CDR1 GTSNPN and CDR2 SVGIG (reference sequence). Between the trimmed V and J ends, which lost 1 base and 5 bases, there was a span of 3 bases. This CDR3 is built from 11 residues. The CDR3 DNA sequence: TGTGCCTGGAGTGGTAACAATGAGCAGTTCTTC. It encodes CAWSGNNEQFF.